This T cell receptor (beta chain) was profiled in a study of technical replicates of blood from a few donors. Trimming pared 3 bases from V and 2 bases from J, leaving 18 bases between. In germline, CDR1 is SGHRS, CDR2 YFSETQ. This CDR3 region has 17 residues. Clones were sequenced by immunoSEQ multiplex PCR, and TCRdb holds only the in-frame ones, with some missing. The sample holds tens of thousands of clones, 95% to 98% seen once. The sample taken for sequencing was T cells isolated from PBMCs. This rearrangement joins TRBV5-1 to TRBJ1-5; no reliable D call. This receptor was identified in a human donor in good health. Here the CDR3 DNA reads TGCGCCAGCAGCTCCAAGACCCGACATGGCTGCAATCAGCCCCAGCATTTT. Protein: CASSSKTRHGCNQPQHF.